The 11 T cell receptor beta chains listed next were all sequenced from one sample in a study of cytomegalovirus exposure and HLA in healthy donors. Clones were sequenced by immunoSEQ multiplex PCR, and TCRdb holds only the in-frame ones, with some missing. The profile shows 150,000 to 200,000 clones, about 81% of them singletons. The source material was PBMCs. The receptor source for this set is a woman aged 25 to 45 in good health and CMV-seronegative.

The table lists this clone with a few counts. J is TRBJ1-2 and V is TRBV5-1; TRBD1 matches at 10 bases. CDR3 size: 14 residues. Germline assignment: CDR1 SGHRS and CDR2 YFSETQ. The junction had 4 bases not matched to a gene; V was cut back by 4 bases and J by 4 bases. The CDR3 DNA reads TGCGCCAGCAGCCTGCGGACAGGGGGCTATGGCTACACCTTC. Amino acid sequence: CASSLRTGGYGYTF.

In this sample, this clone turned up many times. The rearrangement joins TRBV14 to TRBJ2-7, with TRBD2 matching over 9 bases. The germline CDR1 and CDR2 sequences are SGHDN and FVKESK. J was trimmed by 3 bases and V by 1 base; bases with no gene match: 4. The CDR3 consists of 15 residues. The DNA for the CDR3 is TGTGCCAGCAGCCAAGGGCTAGCGGGATTCTACGAGCAGTACTTC. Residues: CASSQGLAGFYEQYF.

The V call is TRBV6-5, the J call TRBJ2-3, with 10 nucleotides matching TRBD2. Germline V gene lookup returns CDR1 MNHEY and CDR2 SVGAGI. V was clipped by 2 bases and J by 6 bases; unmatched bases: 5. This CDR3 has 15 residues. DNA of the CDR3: TGTGCCAGCAGTTACGGGCTAGCGGGAGTGGATACGCAGTATTTT. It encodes CASSYGLAGVDTQYF.

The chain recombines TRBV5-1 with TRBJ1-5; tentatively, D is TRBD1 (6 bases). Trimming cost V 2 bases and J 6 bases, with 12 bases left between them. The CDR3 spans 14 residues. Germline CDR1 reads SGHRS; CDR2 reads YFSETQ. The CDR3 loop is CASSFGGGGQPQHF. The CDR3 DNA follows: TGCGCCAGCAGCTTTGGAGGGGGGGGTCAGCCCCAGCATTTT.

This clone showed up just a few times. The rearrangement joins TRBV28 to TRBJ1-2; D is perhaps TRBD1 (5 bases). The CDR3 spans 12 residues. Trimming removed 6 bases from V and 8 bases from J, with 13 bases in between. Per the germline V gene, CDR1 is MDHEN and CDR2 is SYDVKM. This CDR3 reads CASSYPTGGYTF. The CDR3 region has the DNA TGTGCCAGCAGCTACCCCACAGGAGGCTACACCTTC.

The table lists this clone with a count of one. The CDR3 region has the DNA TGTGCCAGTAGGAGACAGGGGGCCTACGAGCAGTACTTC. It codes for CASRRQGAYEQYF. The chain links TRBV28 to TRBJ2-7, with TRBD1 matching over 9 bases. This CDR3 is 13 amino acids long. CDR1 and CDR2 (germline): MDHEN, SYDVKM. Unmatched junction bases numbered 5, after V lost 9 bases and J lost 2 bases.

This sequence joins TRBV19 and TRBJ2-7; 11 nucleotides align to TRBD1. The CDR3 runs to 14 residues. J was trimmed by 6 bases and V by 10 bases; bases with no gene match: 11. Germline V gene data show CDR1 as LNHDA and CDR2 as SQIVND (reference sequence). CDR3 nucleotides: TGTGCCACATCAACGACCGGGACAGGGGGCGAGCAGTACTTC. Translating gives CATSTTGTGGEQYF.

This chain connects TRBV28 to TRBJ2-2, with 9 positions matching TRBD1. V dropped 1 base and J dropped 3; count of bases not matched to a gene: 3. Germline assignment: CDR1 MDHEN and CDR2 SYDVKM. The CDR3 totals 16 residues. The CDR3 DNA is TGTGCCAGCAGTTTATTAACAGGGGGCGACACCGGGGAGCTGTTTTTT. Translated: CASSLLTGGDTGELFF.

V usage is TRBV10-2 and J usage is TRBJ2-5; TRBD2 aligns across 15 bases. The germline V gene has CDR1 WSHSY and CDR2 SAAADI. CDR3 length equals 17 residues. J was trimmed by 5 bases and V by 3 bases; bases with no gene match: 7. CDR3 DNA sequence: TGCGCCAGCAGTGACCCCGGGACTAGCGGGAGGTCTGAGACCCAGTACTTC. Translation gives CASSDPGTSGRSETQYF.

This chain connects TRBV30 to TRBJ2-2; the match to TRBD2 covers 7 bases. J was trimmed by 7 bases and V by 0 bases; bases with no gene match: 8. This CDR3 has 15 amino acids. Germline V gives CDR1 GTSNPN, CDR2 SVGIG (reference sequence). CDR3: CAWSVGGRGSGELFF. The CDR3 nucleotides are TGTGCCTGGAGTGTTGGGGGACGCGGGAGCGGGGAGCTGTTTTTT.

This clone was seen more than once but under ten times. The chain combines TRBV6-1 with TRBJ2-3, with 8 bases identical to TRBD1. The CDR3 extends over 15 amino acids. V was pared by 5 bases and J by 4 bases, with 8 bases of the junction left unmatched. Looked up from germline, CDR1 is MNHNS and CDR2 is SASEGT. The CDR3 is CASSQRTGSADTQYF. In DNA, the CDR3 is TGTGCCAGCAGTCAACGGACAGGGTCGGCAGATACGCAGTATTTT.